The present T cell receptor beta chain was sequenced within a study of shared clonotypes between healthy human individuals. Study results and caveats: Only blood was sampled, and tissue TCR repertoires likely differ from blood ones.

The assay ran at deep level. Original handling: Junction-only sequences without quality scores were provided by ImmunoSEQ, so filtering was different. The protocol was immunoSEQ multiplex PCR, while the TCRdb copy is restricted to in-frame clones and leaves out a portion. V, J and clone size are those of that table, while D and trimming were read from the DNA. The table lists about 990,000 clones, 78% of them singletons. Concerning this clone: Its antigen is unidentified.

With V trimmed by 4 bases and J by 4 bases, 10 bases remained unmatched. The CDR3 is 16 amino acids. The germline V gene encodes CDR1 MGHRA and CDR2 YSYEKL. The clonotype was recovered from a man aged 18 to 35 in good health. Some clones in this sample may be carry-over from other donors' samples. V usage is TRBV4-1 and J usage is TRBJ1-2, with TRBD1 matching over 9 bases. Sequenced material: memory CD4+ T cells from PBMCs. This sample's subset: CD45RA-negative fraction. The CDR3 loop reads CASSLTGTGKGYGYTF. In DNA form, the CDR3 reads TGCGCCAGCAGCCTCACAGGGACAGGGAAGGGCTATGGCTACACCTTC.